This T cell receptor beta chain was captured by sequencing in a study of T cell repertoires in cytomegalovirus infection. Overall study context: Matching HLA type, along with CMV infection, was indicated by public TCR beta signatures. The study's findings and limits: Dominating the ex vivo response were TCR beta clonotypes that were CMV-specific and HLA-C-restricted.

TCRdb passed the reads through MiXCR, listing each CDR3 protein once. The sample has about 130,000 distinct CDR3 sequences, 7% to 10% seen once. This clonotype was seen a few times. No antigen is known for it. The CDR3 spans 12 residues. Germline CDR1 reads SQVTM; CDR2 reads ANQGSEA. V was shortened by 7 bases and J by 5 bases, with 14 bases between the two germline ends. The receptor was isolated from a human donor in good health (CMV status not recorded). Some clones in this sample may be carry-over from other donors' samples. The sequenced sample was PBMCs. The chain joins TRBV29-1 to TRBJ2-5; unclear D gene. The CDR3 loop is CSAVAGRETQYF. CDR3 DNA sequence: TGCAGCGCAGTGGCAGGCAGGGAGACCCAGTACTTC.